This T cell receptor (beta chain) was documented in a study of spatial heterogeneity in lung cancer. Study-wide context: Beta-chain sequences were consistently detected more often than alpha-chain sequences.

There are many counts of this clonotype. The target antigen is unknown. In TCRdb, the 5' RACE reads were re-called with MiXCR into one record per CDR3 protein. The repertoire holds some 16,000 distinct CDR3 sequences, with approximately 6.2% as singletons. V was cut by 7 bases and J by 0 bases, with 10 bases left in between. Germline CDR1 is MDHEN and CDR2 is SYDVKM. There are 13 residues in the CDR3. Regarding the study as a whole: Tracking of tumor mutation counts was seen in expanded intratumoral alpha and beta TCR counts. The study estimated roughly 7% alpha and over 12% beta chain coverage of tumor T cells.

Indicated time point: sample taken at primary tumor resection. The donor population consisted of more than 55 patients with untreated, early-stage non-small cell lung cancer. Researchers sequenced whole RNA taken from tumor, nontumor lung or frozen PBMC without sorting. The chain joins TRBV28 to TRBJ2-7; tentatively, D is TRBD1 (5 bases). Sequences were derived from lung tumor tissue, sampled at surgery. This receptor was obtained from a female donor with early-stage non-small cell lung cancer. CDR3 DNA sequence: TGTGCCAGCAAAATCGACAGCTCCTACGAGCAGTACTTC. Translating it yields CASKIDSSYEQYF.